The rows below give T cell receptor beta chains drawn from one sample of a study of blood T cell repertoires in COVID-19. Method: immunoSEQ multiplex PCR; TCRdb's copy keeps in-frame clones and lacks some. The sample has under 300,000 clones, nearly 90% seen once. Sequencing was done on a sample of PBMCs or T cells enriched from blood (not recorded which). These TCRs come from a woman in her thirties who had recovered from COVID-19. CDR3s include the opening cysteine and the closing phenylalanine or tryptophan. A D gene is named only where the DNA matches it firmly. Not every row has a clone size; where given, it reads once, few, many or a size class.

d_gene,v_gene,j_gene,abundance,CDR3aa,CDR3nt
-,TRBV9,TRBJ1-2,few,CASSVGGYGYTF,TGTGCCAGCAGCGTGGGGGGCTATGGCTACACCTTC
TRBD1,TRBV24-1,TRBJ2-6,-,CATSEPKGTAGANVLTF,TGTGCCACCAGTGAGCCCAAAGGGACAGCTGGGGCCAACGTCCTGACTTTC
TRBD1,TRBV27,TRBJ2-7,-,CASRPTPGGGPYEQYF,TGTGCCAGCAGGCCTACACCAGGGGGCGGACCCTACGAGCAGTACTTC
TRBD1,TRBV5-1,TRBJ1-1,-,CASSSGGDAFF,TGCGCCAGCAGCTCAGGGGGCGACGCTTTCTTT
-,TRBV11-2,TRBJ1-6,few,CASSQDTGLGSPLHF,TGTGCCAGCAGCCAGGACACAGGGTTAGGTTCACCCCTCCACTTT
-,TRBV30,TRBJ2-2,-,CAWSAGTLYTGELFF,TGTGCCTGGAGTGCGGGGACTCTTTACACCGGGGAGCTGTTTTTT
TRBD2,TRBV30,TRBJ2-1,-,CAWAGGLAGYNEQFF,TGTGCCTGGGCCGGGGGACTAGCGGGATACAATGAGCAGTTCTTC
-,TRBV19,TRBJ1-2,-,CASRTVVSDGSYGYTF,TGTGCCAGTAGGACTGTTGTTTCTGACGGCTCCTATGGCTACACCTTC
TRBD2,TRBV11-1,TRBJ2-1,once,CASSLVAGGKINEQFF,TGTGCCAGCAGCTTAGTAGCGGGGGGTAAAATCAATGAGCAGTTCTTC
TRBD2,TRBV9,TRBJ2-1,-,CASSLERGGSYNEQFF,TGTGCCAGCAGCCTCGAGCGGGGGGGCTCCTACAATGAGCAGTTCTTC
-,TRBV21-1,TRBJ1-2,once,CASSKEYRGSRGYTF,TGTGCCAGCAGCAAAGAATACAGGGGGTCCCGTGGCTACACCTTC
TRBD1,TRBV19,TRBJ2-3,once,CASSIVGTGGTDTQYF,TGTGCCAGTAGTATAGTCGGGACAGGGGGAACAGATACGCAGTATTTT
-,TRBV21-1,TRBJ1-6,-,CASSSTFLRGGDSPLHF,TGTGCCAGCAGCTCTACTTTCCTTAGGGGGGGAGATTCACCCCTCCACTTT
-,TRBV11-3,TRBJ2-3,-,CASSREGQGLRDTQYF,TGTGCCAGCAGCCGAGAGGGTCAGGGGCTCAGAGATACGCAGTATTTT
TRBD1,TRBV9,TRBJ1-2,-,CASSVGDRDLYGYTF,TGTGCCAGCAGCGTAGGGGACAGGGACCTTTATGGCTACACCTTC
-,TRBV7-7,TRBJ2-1,-,CASSLETAALGEQFF,TGTGCCAGCAGCTTAGAGACGGCGGCGTTGGGTGAGCAGTTCTTC
-,TRBV2,TRBJ1-1,-,CASSDTTEAFF,TGTGCCAGCAGTGATACAACTGAAGCTTTCTTT
TRBD1,TRBV27,TRBJ2-3,-,CASSFTGGPDTQYF,TGTGCCAGCAGTTTCACAGGGGGCCCAGATACGCAGTATTTT
TRBD1,TRBV27,TRBJ1-5,-,CASSTRQGRDQPQHF,TGTGCCAGCAGTACGCGACAGGGGAGGGATCAGCCCCAGCATTTT
-,TRBV9,TRBJ2-1,once,CASSSGTVYNEQFF,TGTGCCAGCAGCTCCGGGACTGTCTACAATGAGCAGTTCTTC
TRBD1,TRBV28,TRBJ1-5,-,CASSFFLTGTGGVYSNQPQHF,TGTGCCAGCAGTTTTTTCCTTACCGGGACAGGGGGAGTTTATAGCAATCAGCCCCAGCATTTT
-,TRBV13,TRBJ2-1,-,CASSLGAARVGNEQFF,TGTGCCAGCAGCTTAGGGGCCGCGCGGGTCGGGAATGAGCAGTTCTTC
-,TRBV3-1/TRBV3-2,TRBJ1-4,-,CASSHLTGRKLFF,TGTGCCAGCAGCCACCTCACAGGGAGAAAACTGTTTTTT
-,TRBV6-4,TRBJ2-1,-,CASSQDPRGEQFF,TGTGCCAGCAGCCAGGACCCTAGGGGAGAGCAGTTCTTC
TRBD1,TRBV29-1,TRBJ1-2,-,CSVEDDRGRDGYTF,TGCAGCGTTGAAGATGACAGGGGGCGCGATGGCTACACCTTC
-,TRBV29-1,TRBJ2-7,-,CSVLGGGRVEAYEQYF,TGCAGCGTTTTAGGGGGGGGGCGGGTCGAGGCCTACGAGCAGTACTTC
TRBD1,TRBV5-1,TRBJ2-7,-,CASSLGTGGVYEQYF,TGCGCCAGCAGCCTCGGGACAGGGGGCGTCTACGAGCAGTACTTC
-,TRBV5-1,TRBJ1-5,-,CASSSGMNQPQHF,TGCGCCAGCAGCTCGGGTATGAATCAGCCCCAGCATTTT
TRBD2,TRBV29-1,TRBJ2-1,-,CSVVGSGGANYYNEQFF,TGCAGCGTTGTAGGCAGCGGGGGGGCCAATTACTACAATGAGCAGTTCTTC
-,TRBV30,TRBJ2-1,-,CAWSDSGRWYNEQFF,TGTGCCTGGAGTGATTCGGGGAGATGGTACAATGAGCAGTTCTTC
TRBD1,TRBV7-9,TRBJ2-2,-,CASSLPRSGQGPAGELFF,TGTGCCAGCAGCTTACCAAGATCGGGACAGGGTCCGGCCGGGGAGCTGTTTTTT
-,TRBV28,TRBJ1-4,-,CATQRRTNEKLFF,TGTGCCACCCAGCGTCGAACTAATGAAAAACTGTTTTTT
TRBD1,TRBV7-8,TRBJ1-1,-,CASSLDRGTEAFF,TGTGCCAGCAGCTTAGACAGGGGCACTGAAGCTTTCTTT
TRBD2,TRBV6-2/TRBV6-3,TRBJ2-3,-,CASSYLGLAGGADTQYF,TGTGCCAGCAGTTACCTGGGACTAGCGGGGGGCGCAGATACGCAGTATTTT
TRBD1,TRBV27,TRBJ2-5,-,CASSAARQGTKYF,TGTGCCAGCAGTGCAGCGAGACAGGGAACTAAGTACTTC
TRBD1,TRBV6-6,TRBJ1-2,-,CASSTTGQGALYGYTF,TGTGCCAGCAGTACAACCGGACAGGGAGCGCTCTATGGCTACACCTTC
-,TRBV7-9,TRBJ2-1,few,CASSPAGKWYYEQFF,TGTGCCAGCAGCCCGGCAGGAAAATGGTACTATGAGCAGTTCTTC
TRBD2,TRBV3-1/TRBV3-2,TRBJ2-2,-,CASSSLGSGGHTGELFF,TGTGCCAGCAGCTCATTGGGTAGCGGGGGTCACACCGGGGAGCTGTTTTTT
-,TRBV27,TRBJ2-3,-,CASSSPLTDTQYF,TGTGCCAGCAGTTCCCCTCTCACAGATACGCAGTATTTT